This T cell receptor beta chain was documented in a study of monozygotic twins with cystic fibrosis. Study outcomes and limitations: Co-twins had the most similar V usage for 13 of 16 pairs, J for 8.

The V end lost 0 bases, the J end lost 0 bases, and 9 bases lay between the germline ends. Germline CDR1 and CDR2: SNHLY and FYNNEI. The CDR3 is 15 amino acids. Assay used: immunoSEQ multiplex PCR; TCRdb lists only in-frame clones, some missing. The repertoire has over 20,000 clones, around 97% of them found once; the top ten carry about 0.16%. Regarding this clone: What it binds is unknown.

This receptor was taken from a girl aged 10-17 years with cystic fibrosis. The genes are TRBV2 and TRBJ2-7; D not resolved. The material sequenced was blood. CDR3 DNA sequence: TGTGCCAGCAGTGAAGCGATAGCCTCCTCCTACGAGCAGTACTTC. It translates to CASSEAIASSYEQYF. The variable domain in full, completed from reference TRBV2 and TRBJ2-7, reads EPEVTQTPSHQVTQMGQEVILRCVPISNHLYFYWYRQILGQKVEFLVSFYNNEISEKSEIFDDQFSVERPDGSNFTLKIRSTKLEDSAMYFCASSEAIASSYEQYFGPGTRLTVT.